This TCR beta chain came from a study of blood T cells in healthy people across ages. Study in general: For every two T cells, template switching captured about one barcoded beta molecule.

Combining a sample-barcoded 5' primer with a J-beta primer mix, a second PCR ran for roughly 7 to 11 cycles. From the 5' RACE reads, TCRdb called clonotypes with MiXCR, one entry per CDR3 protein. There are approximately 800,000 distinct CDR3 sequences in the sample; roughly 35% occur only once, and over 10% lies in the top ten. The germline V gene encodes CDR1 SGHDT and CDR2 YYEEEE. Deletions cut 1 base from V and 8 bases from J, with 13 bases between. The CDR3 is 14 amino acids. This clonotype was counted between two and nine times. The study recruited healthy Caucasian donors from Russia who were aged about 6 to 95. Samples each yielded at least 5.5 micrograms of total RNA.

The clonotype was recovered from a man aged 18 to 29 in good health. The rearrangement uses TRBV5-6 and TRBJ2-1, with D perhaps TRBD1 (6 bases). The specimen was blood. The DNA of the CDR3 is TGTGCCAGCAGCTTGAGTACAGGGCGGCATGAGCAGTTCTTC. This encodes CASSLSTGRHEQFF.